This T cell receptor (beta chain) was identified during a study of T cells in Graves' hyperthyroidism and ophthalmopathy (dated by TCRdb to about 2019). For the study in its entirety: Peripheral blood was collected at initial diagnosis, before any treatment. To identify distinguishing TCR V-J signatures, a discovery cohort of about 95 patients was used, comprising 43 with Graves' ophthalmopathy and 57 with stable Graves' hyperthyroidism. An independent validation cohort of fewer than 20 hyperthyroidism patients and 17 patients who later progressed to ophthalmopathy tested prospective prediction of ophthalmopathy. The roughly 99 discovery patients were divided at random into training and test sets in a 7:3 ratio. In several Graves' hyperthyroidism patients, the study also compared T-cell repertoires from thyroid tissue with T-cell repertoires from blood. Once sampling was done, hyperthyroidism patients were given methimazole at a starting dose of 30 mg daily, whereas ophthalmopathy patients were given high-dose intravenous methylprednisolone. The paper reports TCR Vbeta CDR3 sequencing of over 130 peripheral blood samples: 40 or so ophthalmopathy, approximately 74 hyperthyroidism and around 17 progressor patients.

Results and caveats for the whole study, not just this receptor: In validation, the model predicted progression to ophthalmopathy with approximately 69% sensitivity and approximately 74% specificity, a median of 6.5 months before onset. In cross-validation, a model built on a 13 V-J signature told ophthalmopathy apart from stable hyperthyroidism with 87.88% sensitivity and 81% to 82% specificity, and in testing the same model reached 80%/75%. No statistical method was used to fix the sample size in advance, and group allocation was not hidden from the investigators. Blood samples also contained most of the expanded thyroid clonotypes (frequency above 0.001), which suggests that blood repertoires may reflect thyroid immune responses.

TCR beta CDR3 regions were amplified from RNA transcripts. For the first round of RT-PCR on the TCR CDR3, the HTBI primer set was used together with the Qiagen OneStep RT-PCR kit. A second multiplex PCR round built the libraries, followed by size selection and purification. The libraries were sequenced on an Illumina HiSeq2000 using paired-end 100 bp reads. As for how the authors treated the data: SOAPnuke was used to process the raw data, throwing out any read that contained adapters or uncalled bases, had a mean Phred below 15, or lacked an exact constant-primer or identifier match. High-quality paired reads were merged using COPE v1.2.5, and each unique nucleotide sequence was defined as a clonotype. MiTCR v1.1 was used to align the clonotypes against IMGT TRBV, TRBD and TRBJ reference segments. The analysis included only V-J combinations with a frequency above 0.0001, which together covered 99% to 99.2% of the repertoires. The TCS score was defined as F50 (clonal expansion) divided by E x V (chaos), with BLOSUM62-based TCRdist calculated between CDR3 peptides within each V-J. Welch's t-statistics and random forest reduced around 550 V-J features to 13, which were used in a naive Bayes classifier (R e1071). The public reads were reanalyzed by TCRdb: fastp trimming at Q25, MiXCR alignment, in-frame beta chains only. Each record represents a unique CDR3 protein, reported with the most common genes and DNA among its rows. None of the V and J calls come from the authors' own analysis; TCRdb made them. A total of 650,000 to 850,000 distinct CDR3 sequences appear in this sample, around 20% of them only once. 16% of the sample is held by the ten biggest clonotypes.

Measured from the cysteine to the phenylalanine, the CDR3 is 16 residues long. The only DNA kept is the CDR3, 48 bases in frame from the first base. The germline V end is reduced by 4 bases and the J end by 10 bases; junction bases left unmatched: 7. The germline V gene supplies CDR1 MNHEY and CDR2 SVGAGI. Hyperthyroidism patients were newly diagnosed, with disease duration under 2 months, and aged 18 to 65 years. Any patient with an uncontrolled infection, another autoimmune disease, pregnancy or lactation was excluded. Diagnoses were based on clinical symptoms, serum thyroxine and TRAb, thyroid ultrasound and orbital computed tomography. For progressor patients, blood was drawn at the first diagnosis of hyperthyroidism, before any ophthalmopathy symptoms had appeared. PBMCs were isolated from 10 ml of fresh peripheral blood by Ficoll-Paque density gradient centrifugation. Progressor patients were first diagnosed with Graves' hyperthyroidism and then developed ophthalmopathy during follow-up. Trizol reagent was used to extract total RNA, and RNA quality was then checked on an Agilent 2100 Bioanalyzer.

Note on this clonotype: Its antigen is currently not known. It has no much larger one-base neighbor in the sample; base qualities were not kept.

The V and J genes are TRBV6-5 and TRBJ2-1; TRBD2 aligns with 16 central bases. This clonotype was sampled from a woman between 50 and 59 years old with Graves' hyperthyroidism that later progressed to Graves' ophthalmopathy. The sample consisted of blood. The DNA reads TGTGCCAGCAGTTGGGGGACTAGCGGGGGGGCGGAGGAGCAGTTCTTC. This gives the protein CASSWGTSGGAEEQFF.